Listed below are T cell receptor beta chains from one sample, sequenced in a study of OX40 agonist ivuxolimab in advanced cancers. Using immunoSEQ multiplex PCR, the repertoire was profiled, and TCRdb retains in-frame clones only, with some absent. The sample shows tens of thousands of clones, about 84% of them seen only once. The material was CD4+ or CD8+ T cells sorted from blood, obtained in a trial of the OX40 agonist ivuxolimab. Receptor source: an adult with an advanced solid tumor such as melanoma, head and neck, liver or kidney cancer. Each CDR3 is given with its conserved first and last residue. A D gene is named only where the DNA matches it firmly. Size is stated for part of the rows, as once, few or many counts, or as a class when the clone is expanded.

d_call: -
v_call: TRBV7-8
j_call: TRBJ2-5
clone_size: -
cdr3_nt: TGTGCCAGCAGCCCCCGGACTGGGGAGCAAGAGACCCAGTACTTC
cdr3_aa: CASSPRTGEQETQYF

d_call: -
v_call: TRBV2
j_call: TRBJ2-7
clone_size: once
cdr3_nt: TGTGCCAAAGAAGACAGGTGGATGTACGAGCAGTACTTC
cdr3_aa: CAKEDRWMYEQYF

d_call: TRBD2
v_call: TRBV4-2
j_call: TRBJ2-1
clone_size: -
cdr3_nt: TGTGCCAGCAGCCAAGATACTAGCGGTGGCGATGAGCAGTTCTTC
cdr3_aa: CASSQDTSGGDEQFF

d_call: TRBD2
v_call: TRBV7-3
j_call: TRBJ2-5
clone_size: -
cdr3_nt: TGTGCCAGCAGCCCGGGACTAGCGGGAGCTGAGACCCAGTACTTC
cdr3_aa: CASSPGLAGAETQYF

d_call: -
v_call: TRBV12-2
j_call: TRBJ1-3
clone_size: -
cdr3_nt: TGTGCAAGTCGCATGCTTTGGACAGCGTTTCACGGAAACACCATATATTTT
cdr3_aa: CASRMLWTAFHGNTIYF

d_call: TRBD2
v_call: TRBV27
j_call: TRBJ2-7
clone_size: -
cdr3_nt: TGTGCCAGCAGGTTAAGGGGGTATAGCGGGAGCCTGATCTACGAGCAGTACTTC
cdr3_aa: CASRLRGYSGSLIYEQYF

d_call: TRBD1
v_call: TRBV29-1
j_call: TRBJ2-1
clone_size: -
cdr3_nt: TGCAGCGTTGCAGGGGGCGCTTACAATGAGCAGTTCTTC
cdr3_aa: CSVAGGAYNEQFF

d_call: -
v_call: TRBV30
j_call: TRBJ2-1
clone_size: -
cdr3_nt: TGTGCCTGGTCAGGTGGGAGACACAATGAGCAGTTCTTC
cdr3_aa: CAWSGGRHNEQFF

d_call: -
v_call: TRBV5-1
j_call: TRBJ2-7
clone_size: -
cdr3_nt: TGCGCCAGCAGCTTGGTTGTCGCAGGCTACGAGCAGTACTTC
cdr3_aa: CASSLVVAGYEQYF

d_call: TRBD1
v_call: TRBV30
j_call: TRBJ2-7
clone_size: few
cdr3_nt: TGTGCCTTGTCACAGGGGAATGACGAGCAGTACTTC
cdr3_aa: CALSQGNDEQYF

d_call: -
v_call: TRBV27
j_call: TRBJ1-5
clone_size: -
cdr3_nt: TGTGCCAGCAGTAGGGGGAGTAGCAATCAGCCCCAGCATTTT
cdr3_aa: CASSRGSSNQPQHF

d_call: TRBD1
v_call: TRBV7-8
j_call: TRBJ1-2
clone_size: once
cdr3_nt: TGTGCCAGCAGCTTAAACACCAGGGGGCACGGCTACACCTTC
cdr3_aa: CASSLNTRGHGYTF

d_call: TRBD2
v_call: TRBV7-6
j_call: TRBJ2-7
clone_size: -
cdr3_nt: TGTGCCAGCAGCTTAGGAGGGACTAGCGAGCAGTACTTC
cdr3_aa: CASSLGGTSEQYF

d_call: -
v_call: TRBV21-1
j_call: TRBJ2-7
clone_size: -
cdr3_nt: TGTGCCAGCAGCAAAGCGAGAGGTGTCGACGAGCAGTACTTC
cdr3_aa: CASSKARGVDEQYF

d_call: -
v_call: TRBV27
j_call: TRBJ2-3
clone_size: -
cdr3_nt: TGTGCCAGCAGTTCCCCCGCGGGATACACAGATACGCAGTATTTT
cdr3_aa: CASSSPAGYTDTQYF

d_call: -
v_call: TRBV6-4
j_call: TRBJ2-1
clone_size: once
cdr3_nt: TGTGCCAGCAGTGACGATAGCGATCCCTACAATGAGCAGTTCTTC
cdr3_aa: CASSDDSDPYNEQFF

d_call: -
v_call: TRBV5-6
j_call: TRBJ1-1
clone_size: once
cdr3_nt: TGTGCCAGCAGCCTTGGGGCAGAAGCTTTCTTT
cdr3_aa: CASSLGAEAFF

d_call: TRBD2
v_call: TRBV11-3
j_call: TRBJ2-1
clone_size: -
cdr3_nt: TGTGCCAGCAGCTCTGGGACTAGCGGGAGAACCTACAATGAGCAGTTCTTC
cdr3_aa: CASSSGTSGRTYNEQFF

d_call: -
v_call: TRBV5-6
j_call: TRBJ2-3
clone_size: -
cdr3_nt: TGTGCCAGCAGGAGGGCCACAGATACGCAGTATTTT
cdr3_aa: CASRRATDTQYF

d_call: -
v_call: TRBV4-1
j_call: TRBJ1-1
clone_size: -
cdr3_nt: TGCGCCAGCAGCCCTGCGGACAAGGGGAACACTGAAGCTTTCTTT
cdr3_aa: CASSPADKGNTEAFF

d_call: -
v_call: TRBV12-5
j_call: TRBJ2-4
clone_size: -
cdr3_nt: TGTGCTAGTGGTTTGGTAGCAGGGGACATTCAGTACTTC
cdr3_aa: CASGLVAGDIQYF

d_call: -
v_call: TRBV6-5
j_call: TRBJ2-7
clone_size: -
cdr3_nt: TGTGCCAGCAGTTCGCTGGGAGAGGGTAGCTACGAGCAGTACTTC
cdr3_aa: CASSSLGEGSYEQYF

d_call: -
v_call: TRBV4-1
j_call: TRBJ1-4
clone_size: few
cdr3_nt: TGCGCCAGCAGCCAGATCATTACGGAAAAACTGTTTTTT
cdr3_aa: CASSQIITEKLFF

d_call: TRBD1
v_call: TRBV6-5
j_call: TRBJ1-3
clone_size: -
cdr3_nt: TGTGCCAGCAGTTACGGACAGGGGACAAACACCATATATTTT
cdr3_aa: CASSYGQGTNTIYF

d_call: -
v_call: TRBV7-9
j_call: TRBJ2-2
clone_size: -
cdr3_nt: TGTGCCAGCAGCTCGGCACAGGGAATACCCGGGGAGCTGTTTTTT
cdr3_aa: CASSSAQGIPGELFF

d_call: TRBD2
v_call: TRBV5-4
j_call: TRBJ2-7
clone_size: -
cdr3_nt: TGTGCCAGCAGCCATAGGACTAGCGGGAACTACGAGCAGTACTTC
cdr3_aa: CASSHRTSGNYEQYF

d_call: TRBD2
v_call: TRBV6-1
j_call: TRBJ2-1
clone_size: -
cdr3_nt: TGTGCCAGCAGTGGGACTAGCGGGTCTTACAATGAGCAGTTCTTC
cdr3_aa: CASSGTSGSYNEQFF

d_call: TRBD1
v_call: TRBV11-2
j_call: TRBJ2-7
clone_size: -
cdr3_nt: TGTGCCAGCAGCCGGGGACAGGGGTCCGAGCAGTACTTC
cdr3_aa: CASSRGQGSEQYF

d_call: TRBD2
v_call: TRBV2
j_call: TRBJ2-3
clone_size: -
cdr3_nt: TGTGCCACTAGGACTAGCGTCACAGATACGCAGTATTTT
cdr3_aa: CATRTSVTDTQYF

d_call: TRBD2
v_call: TRBV25-1
j_call: TRBJ2-3
clone_size: -
cdr3_nt: TGTGCCAGCAGTGGGCGGGAGTTCGCAGATACGCAGTATTTT
cdr3_aa: CASSGREFADTQYF

d_call: TRBD2
v_call: TRBV28
j_call: TRBJ2-1
clone_size: -
cdr3_nt: TGTGCCAGCAGTTGGACTAGCGGGAGTTTAAATGAGCAGTTCTTC
cdr3_aa: CASSWTSGSLNEQFF

d_call: -
v_call: TRBV23-1
j_call: TRBJ2-7
clone_size: -
cdr3_nt: TGCGCCAGCAGCCTTCAGAACCGGGACGAGCAGTACTTC
cdr3_aa: CASSLQNRDEQYF

d_call: -
v_call: TRBV5-8
j_call: TRBJ2-7
clone_size: -
cdr3_nt: TGTGCCAGCAGCGCCAGAGGCTTCCCCTACGAGCAGTACTTC
cdr3_aa: CASSARGFPYEQYF

d_call: -
v_call: TRBV9
j_call: TRBJ2-1
clone_size: -
cdr3_nt: TGTGCCAGCAGCGCCGGGACGTTAGATGAGCAGTTCTTC
cdr3_aa: CASSAGTLDEQFF

d_call: -
v_call: TRBV11-3
j_call: TRBJ2-7
clone_size: -
cdr3_nt: TGTGCCAGCACAGGCCCGGGGGACGAGCAGTACTTC
cdr3_aa: CASTGPGDEQYF

d_call: -
v_call: TRBV5-1
j_call: TRBJ2-3
clone_size: -
cdr3_nt: TGCGCCAGCAGCTTGTATCGGAACACAGATACGCAGTATTTT
cdr3_aa: CASSLYRNTDTQYF